Given below is one T cell receptor (beta chain) in context. What it recognizes is unknown. This sample is part of a study of Graves' ophthalmopathy and Graves' hyperthyroidism. General study points: In blood appeared most of the expanded thyroid clonotypes whose frequency exceeded 0.001. Its predictions of ophthalmopathy progression gave the model 65% to 71% sensitivity and roughly 72% specificity.

Diagnosis used clinical symptoms, serum thyroxine, TRAb, thyroid ultrasound and orbital computed tomography. RNA transcripts provided the template for amplifying TCR beta CDR3 regions. Investigators did first-round RT-PCR with HTBI primers, then second-round multiplex PCR. Using its own MiXCR run on the multiplex PCR reads, TCRdb lists one record per CDR3 protein. This sample has approximately 700,000 distinct CDR3 sequences, with approximately 40% found just once. Sequencing was carried out using peripheral blood. The TCR originated in an adult man with Graves' ophthalmopathy.

For the CDR3, the DNA is TGCAGCGTTGATGGGGGGCAGTGGGAGACCCAGTACTTC. Protein product: CSVDGGQWETQYF. This sequence joins TRBV29-1 and TRBJ2-5; tentatively, D is TRBD1 or TRBD2 (6 bases each). The germline V gene encodes CDR1 SQVTM and CDR2 ANQGSEA. V gave up 3 bases and J gave up 5 bases, with 13 bases separating them. CDR3 size: 13 residues.